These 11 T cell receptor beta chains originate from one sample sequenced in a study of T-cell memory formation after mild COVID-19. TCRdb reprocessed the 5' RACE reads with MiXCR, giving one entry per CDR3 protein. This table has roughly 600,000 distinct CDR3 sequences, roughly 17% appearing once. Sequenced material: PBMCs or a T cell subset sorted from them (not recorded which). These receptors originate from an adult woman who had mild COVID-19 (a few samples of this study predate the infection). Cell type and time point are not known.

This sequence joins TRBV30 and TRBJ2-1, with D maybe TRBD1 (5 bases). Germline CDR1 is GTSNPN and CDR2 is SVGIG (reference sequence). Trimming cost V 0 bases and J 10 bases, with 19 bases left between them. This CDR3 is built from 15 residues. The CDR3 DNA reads TGTGCCTGGAGTGTACCAGGGAATTATCCCCAGGAGCAGTTCTTC. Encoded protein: CAWSVPGNYPQEQFF.

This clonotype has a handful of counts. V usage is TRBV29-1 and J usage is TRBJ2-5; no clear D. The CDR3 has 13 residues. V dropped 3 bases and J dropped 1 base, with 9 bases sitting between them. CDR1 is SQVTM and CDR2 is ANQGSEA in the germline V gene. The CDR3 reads CSVDLPTQETQYF. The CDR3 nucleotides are TGCAGCGTTGATCTGCCTACCCAAGAGACCCAGTACTTC.

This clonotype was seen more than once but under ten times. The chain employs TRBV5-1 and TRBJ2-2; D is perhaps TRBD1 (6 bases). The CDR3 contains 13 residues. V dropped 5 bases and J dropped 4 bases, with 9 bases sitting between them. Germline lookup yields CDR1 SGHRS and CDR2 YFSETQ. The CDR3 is CASRDSFTGELFF. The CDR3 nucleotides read TGCGCCAGCAGGGACAGCTTCACCGGGGAGCTGTTTTTT.

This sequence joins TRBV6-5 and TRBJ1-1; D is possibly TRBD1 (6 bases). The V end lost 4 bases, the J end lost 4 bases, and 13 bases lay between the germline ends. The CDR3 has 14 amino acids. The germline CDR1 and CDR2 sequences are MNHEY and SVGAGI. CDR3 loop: CASSFSQGGTEAFF. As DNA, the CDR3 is TGTGCCAGCAGTTTTTCACAGGGTGGCACTGAAGCTTTCTTT.

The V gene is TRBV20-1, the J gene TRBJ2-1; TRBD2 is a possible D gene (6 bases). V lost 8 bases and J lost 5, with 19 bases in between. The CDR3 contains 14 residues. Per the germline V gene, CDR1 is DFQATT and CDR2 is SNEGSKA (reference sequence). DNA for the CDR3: TGCAGTTCCTCCCTACGCGGGAAGAACAATGAGCAGTTCTTC. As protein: CSSSLRGKNNEQFF.

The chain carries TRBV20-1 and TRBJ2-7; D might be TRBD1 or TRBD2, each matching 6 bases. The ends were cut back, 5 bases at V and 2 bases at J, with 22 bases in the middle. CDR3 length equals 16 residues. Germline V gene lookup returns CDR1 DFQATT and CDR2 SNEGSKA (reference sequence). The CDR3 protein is CSALPKLGGLTYEQYF. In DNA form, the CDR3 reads TGCAGTGCTCTCCCAAAACTAGGGGGGCTCACCTACGAGCAGTACTTC.

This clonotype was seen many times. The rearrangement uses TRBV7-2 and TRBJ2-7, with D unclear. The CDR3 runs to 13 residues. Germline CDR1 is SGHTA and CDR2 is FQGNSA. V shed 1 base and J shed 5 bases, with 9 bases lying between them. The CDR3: CASSLERLHEQYF. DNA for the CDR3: TGTGCCAGCAGCTTAGAAAGGCTTCACGAGCAGTACTTC.

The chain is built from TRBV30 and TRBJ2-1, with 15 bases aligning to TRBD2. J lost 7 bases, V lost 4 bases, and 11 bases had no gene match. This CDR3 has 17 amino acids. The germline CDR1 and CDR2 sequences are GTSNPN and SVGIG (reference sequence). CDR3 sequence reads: CAWNAERTSGRVNEQFF. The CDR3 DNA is TGTGCCTGGAACGCAGAAAGGACTAGCGGGAGGGTTAATGAGCAGTTCTTC. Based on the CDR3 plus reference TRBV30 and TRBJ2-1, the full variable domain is SQTIHQWPATLVQPVGSPLSLECTVEGTSNPNLYWYRQAAGRGLQLLFYSVGIGQISSEVPQNLSASRPQDRQFILSSKKLLLSDSGFYLCAWNAERTSGRVNEQFFGPGTRLTVL.

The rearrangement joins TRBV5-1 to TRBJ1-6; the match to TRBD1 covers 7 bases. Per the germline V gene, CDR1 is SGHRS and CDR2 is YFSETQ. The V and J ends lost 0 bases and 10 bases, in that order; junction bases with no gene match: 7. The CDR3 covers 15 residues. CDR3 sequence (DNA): TGCGCCAGCAGCTTGGGGCAGGGGGTAAAATCACCCCTCCACTTT. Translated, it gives CASSLGQGVKSPLHF.

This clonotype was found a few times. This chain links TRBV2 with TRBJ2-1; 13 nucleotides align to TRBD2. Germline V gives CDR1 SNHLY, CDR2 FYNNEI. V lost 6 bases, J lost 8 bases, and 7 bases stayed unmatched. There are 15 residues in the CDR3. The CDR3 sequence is CASSIGTSGIYEQFF. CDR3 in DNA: TGTGCCAGCAGCATCGGGACTAGCGGGATCTATGAGCAGTTCTTC.

The CDR3 sequence is CASSVEGGAPDTQYF. The DNA of the CDR3 is TGTGCCAGCAGCGTAGAGGGGGGGGCCCCAGATACGCAGTATTTT. The chain is built from TRBV9 and TRBJ2-3, with D maybe TRBD2 (7 bases). The CDR3 length is 15 residues. V was shortened by 0 bases and J by 4 bases, with 12 bases between the two germline ends. From germline, CDR1 is SGDLS and CDR2 YYNGEE.